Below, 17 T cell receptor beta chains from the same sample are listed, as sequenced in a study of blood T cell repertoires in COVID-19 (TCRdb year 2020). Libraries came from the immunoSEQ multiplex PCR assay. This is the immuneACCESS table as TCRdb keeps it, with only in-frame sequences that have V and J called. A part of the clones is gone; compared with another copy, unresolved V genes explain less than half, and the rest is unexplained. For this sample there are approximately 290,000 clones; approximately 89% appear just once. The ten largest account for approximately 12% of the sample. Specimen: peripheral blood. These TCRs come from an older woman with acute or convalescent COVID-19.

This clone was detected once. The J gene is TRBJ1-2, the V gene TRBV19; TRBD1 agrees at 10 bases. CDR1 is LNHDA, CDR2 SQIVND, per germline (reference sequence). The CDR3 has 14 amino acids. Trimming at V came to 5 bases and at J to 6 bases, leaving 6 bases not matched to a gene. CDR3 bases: TGTGCCAGTAGTTCCGGGACAGGGGCGCATGGCTACACCTTC. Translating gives CASSSGTGAHGYTF.

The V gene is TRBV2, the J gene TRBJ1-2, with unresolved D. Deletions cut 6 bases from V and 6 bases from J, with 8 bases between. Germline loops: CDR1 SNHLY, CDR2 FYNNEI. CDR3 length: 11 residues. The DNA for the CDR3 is TGTGCCAGCAGGTACGGGAATGGCTACACCTTC. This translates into CASRYGNGYTF.

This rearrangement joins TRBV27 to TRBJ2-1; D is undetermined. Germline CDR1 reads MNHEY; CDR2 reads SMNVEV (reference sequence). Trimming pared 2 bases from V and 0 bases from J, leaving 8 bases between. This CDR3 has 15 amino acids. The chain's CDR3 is CASSLVLSSYNEQFF. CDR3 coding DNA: TGTGCCAGCAGTTTAGTGCTGAGCTCCTACAATGAGCAGTTCTTC.

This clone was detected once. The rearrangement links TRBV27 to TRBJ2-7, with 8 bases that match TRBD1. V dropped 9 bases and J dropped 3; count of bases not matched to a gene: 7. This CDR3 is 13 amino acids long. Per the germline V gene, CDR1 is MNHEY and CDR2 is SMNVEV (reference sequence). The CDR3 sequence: CARRTGWGYEQYF. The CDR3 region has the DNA TGTGCCAGGCGGACAGGGTGGGGCTACGAGCAGTACTTC.

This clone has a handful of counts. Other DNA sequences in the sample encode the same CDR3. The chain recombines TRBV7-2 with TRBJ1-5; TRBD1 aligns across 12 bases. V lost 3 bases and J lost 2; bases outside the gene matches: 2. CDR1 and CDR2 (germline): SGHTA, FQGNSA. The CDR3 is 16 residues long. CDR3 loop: CASSLGTGGGNQPQHF. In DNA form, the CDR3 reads TGTGCCAGCAGCTTGGGGACAGGGGGCGGCAATCAGCCCCAGCATTTT.

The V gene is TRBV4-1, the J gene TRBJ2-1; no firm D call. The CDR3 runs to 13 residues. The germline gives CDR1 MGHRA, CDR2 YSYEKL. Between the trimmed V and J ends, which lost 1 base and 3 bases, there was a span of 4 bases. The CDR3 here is CASSQASYNEQFF. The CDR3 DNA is TGCGCCAGCAGCCAAGCCAGCTACAATGAGCAGTTCTTC.

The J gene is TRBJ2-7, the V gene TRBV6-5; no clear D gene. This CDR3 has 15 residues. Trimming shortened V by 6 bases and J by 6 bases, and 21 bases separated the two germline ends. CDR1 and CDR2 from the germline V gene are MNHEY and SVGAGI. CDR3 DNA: TGTGCCAGCAGAGATACGGGTTCCGCGAGGAGCGAGCAGTACTTC. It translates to CASRDTGSARSEQYF.

This chain's CDR3 is CASSLGDRQFF. DNA of the CDR3: TGTGCCAGCAGCTTGGGGGACAGGCAGTTCTTC. This chain links TRBV5-5 with TRBJ2-1; 7 bases align to TRBD1. V lost 0 bases and J lost 12; bases outside the gene matches: 0. The CDR3 contains 11 residues. Germline CDR1 SGHKS, CDR2 YYEKEE (reference sequence).

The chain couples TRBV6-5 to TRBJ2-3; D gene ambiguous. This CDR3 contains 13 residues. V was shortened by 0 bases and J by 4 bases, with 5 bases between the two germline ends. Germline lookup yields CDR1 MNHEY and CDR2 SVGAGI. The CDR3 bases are TGTGCCAGCAGTTACTCTCCGGCAGATACGCAGTATTTT. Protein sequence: CASSYSPADTQYF.

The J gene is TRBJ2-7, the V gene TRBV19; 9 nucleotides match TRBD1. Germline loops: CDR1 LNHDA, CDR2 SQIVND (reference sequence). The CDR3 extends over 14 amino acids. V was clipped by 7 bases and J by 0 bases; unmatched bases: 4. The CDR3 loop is CASKDRGSSYEQYF. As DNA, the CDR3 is TGTGCCAGTAAAGACAGGGGGAGCTCCTACGAGCAGTACTTC.

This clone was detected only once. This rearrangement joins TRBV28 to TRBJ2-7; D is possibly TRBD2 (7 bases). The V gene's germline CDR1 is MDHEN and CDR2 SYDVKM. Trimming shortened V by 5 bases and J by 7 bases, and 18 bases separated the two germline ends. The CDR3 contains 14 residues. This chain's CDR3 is CASSPSTRGGEQYF. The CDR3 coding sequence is TGTGCCAGCAGTCCCTCCACCAGGGGAGGGGAGCAGTACTTC.

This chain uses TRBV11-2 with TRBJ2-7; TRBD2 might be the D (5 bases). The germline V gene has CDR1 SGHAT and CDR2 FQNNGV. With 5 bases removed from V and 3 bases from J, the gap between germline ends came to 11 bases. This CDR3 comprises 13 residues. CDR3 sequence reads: CASSPLGGYEQYF. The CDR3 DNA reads TGTGCCAGCAGCCCACTAGGAGGCTACGAGCAGTACTTC.

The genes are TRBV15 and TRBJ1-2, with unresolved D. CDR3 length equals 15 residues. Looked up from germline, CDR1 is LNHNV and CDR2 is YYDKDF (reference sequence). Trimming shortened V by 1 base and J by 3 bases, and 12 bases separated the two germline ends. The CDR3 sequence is CATSRGGPDHYGYTF. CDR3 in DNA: TGTGCCACCAGCAGAGGAGGCCCAGATCACTATGGCTACACCTTC. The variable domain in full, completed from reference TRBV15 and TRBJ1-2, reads DAMVIQNPRYQVTQFGKPVTLSCSQTLNHNVMYWYQQKSSQAPKLLFHYYDKDFNNEADTPDNFQSRRPNTSFCFLDIRSPGLGDTAMYLCATSRGGPDHYGYTFGSGTRLTVV.

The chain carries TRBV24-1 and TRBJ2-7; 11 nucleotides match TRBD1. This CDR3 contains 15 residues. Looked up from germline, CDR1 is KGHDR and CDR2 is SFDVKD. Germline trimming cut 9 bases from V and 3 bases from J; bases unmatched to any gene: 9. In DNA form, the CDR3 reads TGTGCCACCGAGGATACCGGGACAGGGGGCTACGAGCAGTACTTC. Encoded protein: CATEDTGTGGYEQYF.

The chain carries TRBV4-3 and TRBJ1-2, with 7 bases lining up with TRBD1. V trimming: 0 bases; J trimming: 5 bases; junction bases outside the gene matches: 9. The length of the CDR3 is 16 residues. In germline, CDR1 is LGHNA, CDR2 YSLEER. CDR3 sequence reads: CASSQDYGQGVYGYTF. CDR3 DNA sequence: TGCGCCAGCAGCCAAGATTACGGCCAGGGGGTATATGGCTACACCTTC.

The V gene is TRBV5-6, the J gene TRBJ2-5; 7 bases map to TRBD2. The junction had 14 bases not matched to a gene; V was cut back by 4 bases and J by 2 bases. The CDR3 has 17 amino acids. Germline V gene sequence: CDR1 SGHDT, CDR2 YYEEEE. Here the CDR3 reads CASSGGWSSGGQETQYF. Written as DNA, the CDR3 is TGTGCCAGCAGCGGGGGGTGGTCTAGCGGAGGACAAGAGACCCAGTACTTC.

This CDR3 reads CAWSTGGGAYNEQFF. The CDR3, as DNA: TGTGCCTGGAGTACAGGGGGGGGCGCCTACAATGAGCAGTTCTTC. The chain is built from TRBV30 and TRBJ2-1; possibly TRBD1 for D (8 bases). Germline loops: CDR1 GTSNPN, CDR2 SVGIG (reference sequence). The CDR3 sequence is 15 residues long. V was cut by 2 bases and J by 2 bases, with 13 bases left in between.